This T cell receptor beta chain derives from a study of blood T cell repertoires in COVID-19 (TCRdb year 2020). Regarding the study in general: Samples from collaborators originated in the United States, Italy and Spain and spanned both the acute and convalescent phases of COVID-19. The prospective study material was composed of cDNA or gDNA derived from T cells, B-cell-depleted T cells, or PBMCs. Deeply sampled blood TCRbeta repertoires from subjects exposed to, actively infected with, or recovered from COVID-19 were included in the dataset. The repertoires were released in a freely available public database intended as a resource for research on the immune response to SARS-CoV-2. The samples were drawn from two sources: the first 160 participants of the ongoing ImmuneRACE study, and fewer than 1,500 subjects contributed by 6 global collaborators. Nearly every sample came with metadata listing a de-identified subject ID, COVID-19 status, age in years and sex. Where available, HLA class I and class II types were taken from metadata supplied by the sample provider and were not determined by assay-based typing. Overall results and qualifications from the work: How much clinical and demographic metadata was included differed by source and by participant, and the metadata was provided uncurated.

Collaborating institutions collected whole blood in K2EDTA tubes following their own protocols. Collaborator samples were shipped for TCRbeta analysis as frozen whole blood, isolated PBMCs, or DNA extracted from either sample type. The immunoSEQ Assay, a bias-controlled multiplex PCR, was used to amplify TCRbeta CDR3 regions from genomic DNA. The study's own analysis went as follows. The number of nucleated cells in each sample was estimated by amplification of reference gene primers within the assay. To quantify the absolute abundance of each unique TCRbeta CDR3 rearrangement, sequence reads were collapsed and filtered. Productive Simpson clonality was computed per sample as the square root of Simpson's diversity index over productive rearrangements. TCRdb re-hosts the immuneACCESS table, in-frame sequences only. Its copies lack some clones; in the studies checked, an unresolved V gene accounts for under half of them, and the cause for the rest is not known. V, J and clone size derive from that table, while D and trimming were established from the DNA sequence. The table for this sample lists more than 95,000 clones; around nine tenths of them were counted only once. Of the sample, 3% to 3.5% is held by the ten largest clones.

CDR1 and CDR2, per the germline V gene, are SGHTA and FQGTGA. At the junction V is shortened by 0 bases and J by 2 bases; bases outside the gene matches: 8. The CDR3 sequence holds 18 residues, the cysteine and phenylalanine included. The retained sequence is limited to the CDR3, 54 bases, with the frame set at the first base. This clone has only one observation. What this receptor recognizes is not known. Within one base of it there is no much larger clone, and no base qualities were kept. The clonotype was recovered from a human donor in a cohort sampled during active COVID-19. The sequence is built from TRBV7-3 and TRBJ2-3; 10 junctional bases match TRBD1. The sequencing sample was made of peripheral blood. The nucleotide sequence is TGTGCCAGCAGCTTAACCGGACAGGGGGGAGCCCTCACAGATACGCAGTATTTT. This gives the protein CASSLTGQGGALTDTQYF.